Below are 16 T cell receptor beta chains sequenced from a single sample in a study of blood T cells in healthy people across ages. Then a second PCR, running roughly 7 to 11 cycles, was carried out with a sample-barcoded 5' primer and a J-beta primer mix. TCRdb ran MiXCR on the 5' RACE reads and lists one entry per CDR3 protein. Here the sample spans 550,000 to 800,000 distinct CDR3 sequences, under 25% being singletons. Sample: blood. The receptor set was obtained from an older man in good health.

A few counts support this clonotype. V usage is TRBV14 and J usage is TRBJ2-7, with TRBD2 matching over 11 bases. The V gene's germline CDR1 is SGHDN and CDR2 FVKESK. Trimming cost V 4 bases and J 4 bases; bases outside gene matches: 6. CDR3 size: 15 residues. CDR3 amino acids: CASSLPTSGVYEQYF. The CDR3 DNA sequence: TGTGCCAGCAGCCTACCGACTAGCGGGGTTTACGAGCAGTACTTC. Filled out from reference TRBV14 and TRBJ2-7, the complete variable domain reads EAGVTQFPSHSVIEKGQTVTLRCDPISGHDNLYWYRRVMGKEIKFLLHFVKESKQDESGMPNNRFLAERTGGTYSTLKVQPAELEDSGVYFCASSLPTSGVYEQYFGPGTRLTVT.

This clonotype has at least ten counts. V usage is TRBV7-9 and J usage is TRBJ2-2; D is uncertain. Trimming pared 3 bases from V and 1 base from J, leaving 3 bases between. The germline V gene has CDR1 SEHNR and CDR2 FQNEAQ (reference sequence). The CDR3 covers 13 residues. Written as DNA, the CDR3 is TGTGCCAGCAGCTTGGAGAACACCGGGGAGCTGTTTTTT. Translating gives CASSLENTGELFF.

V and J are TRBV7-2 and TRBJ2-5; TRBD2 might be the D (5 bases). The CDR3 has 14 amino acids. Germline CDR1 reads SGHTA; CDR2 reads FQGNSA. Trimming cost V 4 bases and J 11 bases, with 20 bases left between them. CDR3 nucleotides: TGTGCCAGCAGCTCTTTAACGGACCCTAGGGAGCAGTACTTC. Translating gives CASSSLTDPREQYF.

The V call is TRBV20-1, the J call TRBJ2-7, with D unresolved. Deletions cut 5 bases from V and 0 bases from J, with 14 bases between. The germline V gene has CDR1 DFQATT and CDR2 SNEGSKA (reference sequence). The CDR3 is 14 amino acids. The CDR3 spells CSAYADGSSYEQYF. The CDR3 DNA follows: TGCAGTGCTTACGCGGACGGCAGCTCCTACGAGCAGTACTTC.

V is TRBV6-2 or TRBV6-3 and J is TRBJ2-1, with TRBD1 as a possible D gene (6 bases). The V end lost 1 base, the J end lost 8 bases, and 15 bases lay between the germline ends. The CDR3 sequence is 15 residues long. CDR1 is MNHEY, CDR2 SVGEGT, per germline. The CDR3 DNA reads TGTGCCAGCAGTTACTACCAAGGGGGTACGGATGAGCAGTTCTTC. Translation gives CASSYYQGGTDEQFF.

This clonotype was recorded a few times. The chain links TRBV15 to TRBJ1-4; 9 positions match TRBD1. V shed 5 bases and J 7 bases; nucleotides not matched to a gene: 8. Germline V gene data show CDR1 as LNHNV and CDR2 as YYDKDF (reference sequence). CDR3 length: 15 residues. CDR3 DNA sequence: TGTGCCACCAGCGGGGGGACAGGGAGTGGTGAAAAACTGTTTTTT. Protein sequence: CATSGGTGSGEKLFF.

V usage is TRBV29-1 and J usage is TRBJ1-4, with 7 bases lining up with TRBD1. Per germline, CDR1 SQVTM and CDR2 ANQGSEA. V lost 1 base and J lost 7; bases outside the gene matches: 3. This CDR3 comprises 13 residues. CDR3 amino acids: CSVEAGGGEKLFF. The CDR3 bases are TGCAGCGTTGAAGCAGGGGGGGGTGAAAAACTGTTTTTT.

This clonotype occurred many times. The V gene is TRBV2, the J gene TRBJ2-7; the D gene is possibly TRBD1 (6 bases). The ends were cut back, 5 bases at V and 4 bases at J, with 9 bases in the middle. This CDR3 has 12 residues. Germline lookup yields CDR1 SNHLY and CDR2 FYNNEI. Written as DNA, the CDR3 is TGTGCCAGCAGTCGACAGGATTACGAGCAGTACTTC. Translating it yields CASSRQDYEQYF.

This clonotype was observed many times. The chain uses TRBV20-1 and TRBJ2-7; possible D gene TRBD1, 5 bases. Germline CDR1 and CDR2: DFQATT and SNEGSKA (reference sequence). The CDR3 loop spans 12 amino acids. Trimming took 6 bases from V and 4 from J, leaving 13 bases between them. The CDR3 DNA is TGCAGTGCCCAAGGACAATCGTACGAGCAGTACTTC. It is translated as CSAQGQSYEQYF.

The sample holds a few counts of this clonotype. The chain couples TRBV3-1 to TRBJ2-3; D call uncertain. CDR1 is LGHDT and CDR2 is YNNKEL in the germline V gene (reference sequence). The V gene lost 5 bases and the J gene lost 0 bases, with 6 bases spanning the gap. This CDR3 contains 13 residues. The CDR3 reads CASSERSTDTQYF. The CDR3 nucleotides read TGTGCCAGCAGCGAAAGGAGCACAGATACGCAGTATTTT.

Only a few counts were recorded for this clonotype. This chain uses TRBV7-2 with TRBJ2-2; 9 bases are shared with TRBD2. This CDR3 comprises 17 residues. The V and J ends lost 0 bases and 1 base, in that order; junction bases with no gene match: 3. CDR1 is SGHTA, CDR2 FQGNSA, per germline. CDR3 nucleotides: TGTGCCAGCAGCTTAGCGGAGACTAGCGGGAACACCGGGGAGCTGTTTTTT. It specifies CASSLAETSGNTGELFF.

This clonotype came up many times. CDR3 DNA sequence: TGTGCCAGCAGCTTCGATCGGGAAGAGACCCAGTACTTC. It is translated as CASSFDREETQYF. This sequence joins TRBV5-6 and TRBJ2-5, with unresolved D. CDR1 is SGHDT and CDR2 is YYEEEE in the germline V gene. Between the trimmed V and J ends, which lost 2 bases and 3 bases, there was a span of 8 bases. The CDR3 is made up of 13 amino acids. Variable domain in full (rest from reference TRBV5-6 and TRBJ2-5): DAGVTQSPTHLIKTRGQQVTLRCSPKSGHDTVSWYQQALGQGPQFIFQYYEEEERQRGNFPDRFSGHQFPNYSSELNVNALLLGDSALYLCASSFDREETQYFGPGTRLLVL.

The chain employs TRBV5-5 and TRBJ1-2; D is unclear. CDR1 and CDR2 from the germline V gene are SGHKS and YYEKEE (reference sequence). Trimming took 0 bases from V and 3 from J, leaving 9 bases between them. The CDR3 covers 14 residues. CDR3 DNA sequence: TGTGCCAGCAGCTTGGCCCCAGCGGACTATGGCTACACCTTC. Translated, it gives CASSLAPADYGYTF.

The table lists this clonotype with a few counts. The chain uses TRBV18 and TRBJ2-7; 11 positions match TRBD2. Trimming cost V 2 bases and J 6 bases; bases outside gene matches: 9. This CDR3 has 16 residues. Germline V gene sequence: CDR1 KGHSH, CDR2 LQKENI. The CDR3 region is CASSPIVLAGASEQYF. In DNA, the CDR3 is TGTGCCAGCTCACCAATTGTACTAGCGGGAGCTTCCGAGCAGTACTTC.

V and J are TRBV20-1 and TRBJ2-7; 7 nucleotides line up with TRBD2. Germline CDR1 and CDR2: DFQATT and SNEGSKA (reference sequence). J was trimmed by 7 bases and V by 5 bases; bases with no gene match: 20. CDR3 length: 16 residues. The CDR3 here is CSASSTGGSSLREQYF. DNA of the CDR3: TGCAGTGCTTCCTCGACTGGCGGGAGTAGTCTGAGGGAGCAGTACTTC.

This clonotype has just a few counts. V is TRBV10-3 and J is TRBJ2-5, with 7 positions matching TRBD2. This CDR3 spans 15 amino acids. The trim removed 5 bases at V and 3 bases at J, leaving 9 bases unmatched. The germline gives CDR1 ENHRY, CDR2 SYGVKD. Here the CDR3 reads CAISSPTRGKETQYF. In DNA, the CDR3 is TGTGCCATCAGTTCCCCCACGCGGGGGAAAGAGACCCAGTACTTC.